These T cell receptor beta chains were read from a single sample in a study of radiation and T cells in renal cell carcinoma. Using immunoSEQ multiplex PCR, the repertoire was profiled, and TCRdb retains in-frame clones only, with some absent. Here the sample spans about 49,000 clones, approximately 80% being singletons. The sample consisted of blood, taken from a patient whose treatment included radiotherapy and nephrectomy. The receptors were gathered from a woman in her sixties or seventies with renal cell carcinoma. The CDR3 runs from the conserved cysteine through the conserved F or W. The D gene is left open where the match is weak. Only part of the rows carry a size: once, few, many, or a class if the clone is expanded.

V,size,D,J,CDR3,DNA
TRBV7-2,-,TRBD2,TRBJ2-5,CASSLGLAEIQETQYF,TGTGCCAGCAGCTTAGGGCTAGCGGAGATCCAAGAGACCCAGTACTTC
TRBV9,-,TRBD1,TRBJ2-7,CASSVEGAANYEQYF,TGTGCCAGCAGCGTAGAGGGGGCAGCAAACTACGAGCAGTACTTC
TRBV7-9,-,TRBD2,TRBJ2-2,CASRKQAGTTNTGELFF,TGTGCCAGCCGCAAACAAGCCGGGACTACGAACACCGGGGAGCTGTTTTTT
TRBV2,-,-,TRBJ2-5,CASSDRDLQETQYF,TGTGCCAGCAGTGACAGGGACCTCCAAGAGACCCAGTACTTC
TRBV7-2,-,-,TRBJ2-2,CASSLGLGNTGELFF,TGTGCCAGCAGCTTAGGGTTAGGGAACACCGGGGAGCTGTTTTTT
TRBV9,few,-,TRBJ2-2,CASSVELTGELFF,TGTGCCAGCAGCGTAGAACTCACCGGGGAGCTGTTTTTT
TRBV7-2,-,TRBD1,TRBJ1-2,CASSPGQGEGYTF,TGTGCCAGCAGCCCGGGACAGGGGGAGGGCTACACCTTC
TRBV30,-,-,TRBJ1-1,CAWARWGRTEAFF,TGTGCCTGGGCGCGGTGGGGGAGGACTGAAGCTTTCTTT
TRBV27,-,-,TRBJ2-3,CASRKLSTDTQYF,TGTGCCAGCAGAAAACTGAGCACAGATACGCAGTATTTT
TRBV4-3,-,TRBD2,TRBJ2-2,CASSQRTSEYSNTGELFF,TGCGCCAGCAGCCAACGGACTAGCGAATACTCGAACACCGGGGAGCTGTTTTTT
TRBV29-1,-,TRBD1,TRBJ1-2,CSVGTGEHGYTF,TGCAGCGTTGGGACAGGGGAACATGGCTACACCTTC
TRBV2,-,TRBD1,TRBJ2-1,CASRALDRWGMDEQFF,TGTGCCAGCAGGGCCCTGGACAGGTGGGGGATGGATGAGCAGTTCTTC
TRBV15,few,-,TRBJ2-1,CATSGWDSTTNEQFF,TGTGCCACCAGCGGATGGGACTCGACGACCAATGAGCAGTTCTTC
TRBV29-1,-,TRBD1,TRBJ2-5,CSVESQGAVTQYF,TGCAGCGTTGAGTCTCAGGGGGCGGTGACCCAGTACTTC
TRBV7-6,-,-,TRBJ2-7,CASSPTPRRTYEQYF,TGTGCCAGCAGCCCCACCCCCCGGAGGACATACGAGCAGTACTTC
TRBV10-3,few,-,TRBJ1-4,CAISEEGDNEKLFF,TGTGCCATCAGTGAGGAGGGGGATAATGAAAAACTGTTTTTT
TRBV18,-,-,TRBJ1-1,CASSAGGGMNTEAFF,TGTGCCAGCTCAGCGGGAGGGGGGATGAACACTGAAGCTTTCTTT
TRBV23-1,few,-,TRBJ1-5,CASSQPTSCALQPQHF,TGCGCCAGCAGTCAGCCGACTTCGTGTGCTCTCCAGCCCCAGCATTTT
TRBV6-6,-,-,TRBJ1-2,CASSYSDGRGGYTF,TGTGCCAGCAGTTACTCCGACGGACGGGGTGGCTACACCTTC
TRBV5-4,once,-,TRBJ2-5,CASSLTDEETQYF,TGTGCCAGCAGCTTAACAGATGAAGAGACCCAGTACTTC
TRBV25-1,many,-,TRBJ1-2,CASSEVGSYYGYTF,TGTGCCAGCAGCGAAGTCGGTTCTTACTATGGCTACACCTTC
TRBV5-6,-,TRBD1,TRBJ1-1,CASSWGQGTPEAFF,TGTGCCAGCAGCTGGGGACAGGGGACCCCTGAAGCTTTCTTT
TRBV7-2,-,TRBD1,TRBJ2-7,CASSSDPGTDREQYF,TGTGCCAGCAGCTCGGACCCTGGGACAGACCGCGAGCAGTACTTC
TRBV7-9,-,TRBD2,TRBJ2-3,CASSPTSGGPTDTQYF,TGTGCCAGCAGCCCTACTAGCGGGGGGCCCACAGATACGCAGTATTTT
TRBV7-9,-,-,TRBJ1-4,CASSPPGQGEKLFF,TGTGCCAGCAGCCCACCGGGACAAGGAGAAAAACTGTTTTTT
TRBV6-5,-,-,TRBJ1-1,CASILGGTEAFF,-
TRBV14,many,TRBD2,TRBJ2-4,CASSRTGGSKNIQYF,TGTGCCAGCAGCCGCACCGGGGGGTCAAAAAACATTCAGTACTTC
TRBV7-2,-,TRBD2,TRBJ2-1,CASSPGGSGMAYNEQFF,TGTGCCAGCAGCCCCGGGGGTAGCGGGATGGCCTACAATGAGCAGTTCTTC
TRBV7-9,-,TRBD1,TRBJ1-1,CASSPQTGRTEAFF,TGTGCCAGCAGCCCCCAGACAGGGAGGACTGAAGCTTTCTTT
TRBV29-1,once,TRBD1,TRBJ2-1,CSVPQGMVGNEQFF,TGCAGCGTTCCACAGGGGATGGTGGGTAATGAGCAGTTCTTC
TRBV10-3,-,TRBD2,TRBJ2-3,CATAKLAGVSDTQYF,TGTGCCACCGCAAAACTAGCGGGAGTTTCAGATACGCAGTATTTT
TRBV7-9,many,-,TRBJ2-1,CASSKSRTWDEQFF,TGTGCCAGCAGCAAATCACGAACTTGGGATGAGCAGTTCTTC
TRBV7-2,-,-,TRBJ2-2,CASSLSTGELFF,TGTGCCAGCAGCTTAAGCACCGGGGAGCTGTTTTTT
TRBV5-4,-,TRBD1,TRBJ1-2,CASSFDRGDYGYTF,TGTGCCAGCAGCTTTGACAGGGGTGACTATGGCTACACCTTC
TRBV19,-,-,TRBJ2-7,CASSSRRGFGSYEQYF,TGTGCCAGTAGTTCTAGGAGGGGATTTGGCTCCTACGAGCAGTACTTC
TRBV10-1,-,-,TRBJ1-1,CASSDIRDPHTEAFF,TGCGCCAGCAGTGATATCCGGGATCCTCACACTGAAGCTTTCTTT
TRBV6-4,-,TRBD1,TRBJ1-3,CASSDSTGSWFGNTIYF,TGTGCCAGCAGTGACTCGACAGGGTCGTGGTTCGGAAACACCATATATTTT
TRBV11-2,-,-,TRBJ2-7,CASRGGSYSYHEQYF,TGTGCCAGCAGAGGGGGATCTTACTCATACCACGAGCAGTACTTC
TRBV9,-,TRBD2,TRBJ2-2,CASSVPESGGNTGELFF,TGTGCCAGCAGCGTGCCCGAGAGCGGGGGGAACACCGGGGAGCTGTTTTTT
TRBV28,-,-,TRBJ2-2,CASSSIRSTVYTGELFF,TGTGCCAGCAGTTCGATCAGGAGCACCGTATACACCGGGGAGCTGTTTTTT
TRBV5-5,-,-,TRBJ1-1,CASSFWGVNTEAFF,TGTGCCAGCAGCTTTTGGGGGGTGAACACTGAAGCTTTCTTT
TRBV7-7,-,-,TRBJ1-1,CASSQQEDTEAFF,TGTGCCAGCAGTCAACAGGAAGACACTGAAGCTTTCTTT
TRBV4-1,-,-,TRBJ2-7,CASSQDLVSSYEQYF,TGCGCCAGCAGCCAAGATCTGGTCAGCTCCTACGAGCAGTACTTC
TRBV18,-,-,TRBJ2-1,CASSLSGSEHNEQFF,TGTGCCAGCTCACTTAGCGGCTCCGAACACAATGAGCAGTTCTTC
TRBV6-6,-,-,TRBJ1-1,CASSSYDSEAFF,TGTGCCAGCAGTTCCTATGACAGTGAAGCTTTCTTT
TRBV4-1,few,-,TRBJ1-1,CASSQEVEVTEAFF,TGCGCCAGCAGCCAAGAAGTGGAGGTCACTGAAGCTTTCTTT
TRBV15,-,-,TRBJ2-7,CATRRTASLSYEQYF,TGTGCCACCAGAAGGACAGCTTCTTTATCTTACGAGCAGTACTTC
TRBV4-1,-,-,TRBJ2-7,CASRHHGAYEQYF,TGCGCCAGCAGACACCACGGGGCTTACGAGCAGTACTTC
TRBV30,-,-,TRBJ2-5,CAWSREETQYF,TGTGCCTGGAGTCGCGAAGAGACCCAGTACTTC
TRBV6-5,-,-,TRBJ2-5,CASSYGTEVETQYF,TGTGCCAGCAGTTACGGGACCGAGGTTGAGACCCAGTACTTC
TRBV27,-,TRBD1,TRBJ1-6,CASSNRQGERSPLHF,TGTGCCAGCAGCAACCGACAGGGAGAAAGATCACCCCTCCACTTT
TRBV4-3,few,-,TRBJ1-1,CASSQDRGGYTEAFF,TGCGCCAGCAGCCAAGATAGGGGGGGCTACACTGAAGCTTTCTTT
TRBV5-6,-,TRBD1,TRBJ2-1,CASSEGQMYEQFF,TGTGCCAGCAGCGAGGGACAGATGTATGAGCAGTTCTTC
TRBV4-1,-,-,TRBJ1-1,CASSQRQEGTEAFF,TGCGCCAGCAGCCAAAGACAGGAGGGGACTGAAGCTTTCTTT
TRBV19,-,TRBD1,TRBJ1-5,CASSDTGEGQPQHF,TGTGCCAGTAGTGATACAGGGGAGGGTCAGCCCCAGCATTTT
TRBV18,-,-,TRBJ1-5,CASSPGGGGDQPQHF,TGTGCCAGCTCACCAGGTGGGGGAGGGGATCAGCCCCAGCATTTT
TRBV2,-,-,TRBJ1-1,CASSQGNTEAFF,TGTGCCAGCAGCCAGGGGAACACTGAAGCTTTCTTT
TRBV27,once,-,TRBJ2-7,CASSLTGLMDEQYF,TGTGCCAGCAGCCTGACAGGCCTTATGGACGAGCAGTACTTC
TRBV5-5,-,-,TRBJ2-3,CASSLESGTDTQYF,TGTGCCAGCAGCTTGGAGTCTGGCACAGATACGCAGTATTTT